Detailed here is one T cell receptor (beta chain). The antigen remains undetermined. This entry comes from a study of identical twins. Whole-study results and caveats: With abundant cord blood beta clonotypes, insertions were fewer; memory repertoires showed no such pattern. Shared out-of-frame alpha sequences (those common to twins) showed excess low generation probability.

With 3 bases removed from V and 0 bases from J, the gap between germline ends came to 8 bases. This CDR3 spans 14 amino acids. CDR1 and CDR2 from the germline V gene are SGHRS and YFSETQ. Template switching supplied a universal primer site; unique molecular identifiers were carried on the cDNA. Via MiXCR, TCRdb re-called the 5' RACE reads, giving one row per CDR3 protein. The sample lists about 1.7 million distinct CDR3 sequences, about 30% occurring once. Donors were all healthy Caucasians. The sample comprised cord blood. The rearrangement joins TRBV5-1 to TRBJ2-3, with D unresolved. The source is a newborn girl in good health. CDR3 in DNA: TGCGCCAGCAGCTCTGCCTATAGCACAGATACGCAGTATTTT. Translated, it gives CASSSAYSTDTQYF.